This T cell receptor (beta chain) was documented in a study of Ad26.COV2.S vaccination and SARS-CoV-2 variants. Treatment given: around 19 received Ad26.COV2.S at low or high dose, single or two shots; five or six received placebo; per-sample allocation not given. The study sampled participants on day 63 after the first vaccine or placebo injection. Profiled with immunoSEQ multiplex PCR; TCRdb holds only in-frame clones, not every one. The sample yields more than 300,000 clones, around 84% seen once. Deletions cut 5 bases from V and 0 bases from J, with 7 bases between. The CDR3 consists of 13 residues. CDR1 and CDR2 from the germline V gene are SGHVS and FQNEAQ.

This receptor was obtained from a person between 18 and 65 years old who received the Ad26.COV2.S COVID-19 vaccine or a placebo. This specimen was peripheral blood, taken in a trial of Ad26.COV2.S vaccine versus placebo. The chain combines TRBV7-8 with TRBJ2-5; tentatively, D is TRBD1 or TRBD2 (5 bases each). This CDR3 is CASSVGDQETQYF. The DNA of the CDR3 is TGTGCCAGCAGCGTGGGGGACCAAGAGACCCAGTACTTC.